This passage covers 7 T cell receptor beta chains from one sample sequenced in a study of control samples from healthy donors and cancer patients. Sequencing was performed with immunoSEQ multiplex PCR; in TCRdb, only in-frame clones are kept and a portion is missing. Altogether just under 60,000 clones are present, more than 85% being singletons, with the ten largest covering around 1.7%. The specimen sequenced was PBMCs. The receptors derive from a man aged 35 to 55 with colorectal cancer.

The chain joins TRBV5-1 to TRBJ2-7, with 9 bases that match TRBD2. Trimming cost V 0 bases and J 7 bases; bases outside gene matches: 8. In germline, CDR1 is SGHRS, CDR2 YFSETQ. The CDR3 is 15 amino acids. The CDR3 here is CASSLVGGLAREQYF. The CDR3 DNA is TGCGCCAGCAGCTTGGTGGGGGGACTAGCTCGTGAGCAGTACTTC.

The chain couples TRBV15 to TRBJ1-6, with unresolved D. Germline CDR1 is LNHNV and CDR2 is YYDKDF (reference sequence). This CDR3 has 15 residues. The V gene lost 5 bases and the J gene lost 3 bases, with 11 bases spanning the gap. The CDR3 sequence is CATSGRVGYNSPLHF. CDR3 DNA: TGTGCCACCAGCGGACGCGTGGGCTATAATTCACCCCTCCACTTT.

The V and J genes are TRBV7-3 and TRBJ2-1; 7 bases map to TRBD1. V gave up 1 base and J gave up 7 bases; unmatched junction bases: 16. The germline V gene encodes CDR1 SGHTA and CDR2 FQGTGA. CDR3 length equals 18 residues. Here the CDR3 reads CASSLKIGRQGKGNEQFF. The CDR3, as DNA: TGTGCCAGCAGCTTAAAAATAGGGAGACAGGGCAAGGGAAATGAGCAGTTCTTC.

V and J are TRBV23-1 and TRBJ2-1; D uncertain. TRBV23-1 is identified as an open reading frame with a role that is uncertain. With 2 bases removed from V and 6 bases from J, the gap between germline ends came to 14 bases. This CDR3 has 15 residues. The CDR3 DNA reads TGCGCCAGCAGTCAAGTGGGAAGGGAAATCAATGAGCAGTTCTTC. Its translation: CASSQVGREINEQFF.

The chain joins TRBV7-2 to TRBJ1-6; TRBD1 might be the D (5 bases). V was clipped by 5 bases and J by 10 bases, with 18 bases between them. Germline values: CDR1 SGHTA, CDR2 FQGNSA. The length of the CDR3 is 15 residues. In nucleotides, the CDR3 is TGTGCCAGCAGCGGAGTCGGGCAGGGAAGGTCACCCCTCCACTTT. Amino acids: CASSGVGQGRSPLHF.

CDR3 coding DNA: TGCAGTGCTAGTCGGCCGGCGGACACTGAAGCTTTCTTT. This translates into CSASRPADTEAFF. The chain employs TRBV20-1 and TRBJ1-1; D unresolved. The V end was cut by 3 bases, the J end by 3 bases, with 11 bases between. Germline CDR1 is DFQATT and CDR2 is SNEGSKA (reference sequence). The CDR3 consists of 13 residues.

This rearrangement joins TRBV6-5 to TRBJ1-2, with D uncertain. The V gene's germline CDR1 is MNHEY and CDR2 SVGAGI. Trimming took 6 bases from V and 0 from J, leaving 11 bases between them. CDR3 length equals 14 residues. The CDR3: CASSRVRSNYGYTF. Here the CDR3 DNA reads TGTGCCAGCAGCCGAGTCAGATCTAACTATGGCTACACCTTC.